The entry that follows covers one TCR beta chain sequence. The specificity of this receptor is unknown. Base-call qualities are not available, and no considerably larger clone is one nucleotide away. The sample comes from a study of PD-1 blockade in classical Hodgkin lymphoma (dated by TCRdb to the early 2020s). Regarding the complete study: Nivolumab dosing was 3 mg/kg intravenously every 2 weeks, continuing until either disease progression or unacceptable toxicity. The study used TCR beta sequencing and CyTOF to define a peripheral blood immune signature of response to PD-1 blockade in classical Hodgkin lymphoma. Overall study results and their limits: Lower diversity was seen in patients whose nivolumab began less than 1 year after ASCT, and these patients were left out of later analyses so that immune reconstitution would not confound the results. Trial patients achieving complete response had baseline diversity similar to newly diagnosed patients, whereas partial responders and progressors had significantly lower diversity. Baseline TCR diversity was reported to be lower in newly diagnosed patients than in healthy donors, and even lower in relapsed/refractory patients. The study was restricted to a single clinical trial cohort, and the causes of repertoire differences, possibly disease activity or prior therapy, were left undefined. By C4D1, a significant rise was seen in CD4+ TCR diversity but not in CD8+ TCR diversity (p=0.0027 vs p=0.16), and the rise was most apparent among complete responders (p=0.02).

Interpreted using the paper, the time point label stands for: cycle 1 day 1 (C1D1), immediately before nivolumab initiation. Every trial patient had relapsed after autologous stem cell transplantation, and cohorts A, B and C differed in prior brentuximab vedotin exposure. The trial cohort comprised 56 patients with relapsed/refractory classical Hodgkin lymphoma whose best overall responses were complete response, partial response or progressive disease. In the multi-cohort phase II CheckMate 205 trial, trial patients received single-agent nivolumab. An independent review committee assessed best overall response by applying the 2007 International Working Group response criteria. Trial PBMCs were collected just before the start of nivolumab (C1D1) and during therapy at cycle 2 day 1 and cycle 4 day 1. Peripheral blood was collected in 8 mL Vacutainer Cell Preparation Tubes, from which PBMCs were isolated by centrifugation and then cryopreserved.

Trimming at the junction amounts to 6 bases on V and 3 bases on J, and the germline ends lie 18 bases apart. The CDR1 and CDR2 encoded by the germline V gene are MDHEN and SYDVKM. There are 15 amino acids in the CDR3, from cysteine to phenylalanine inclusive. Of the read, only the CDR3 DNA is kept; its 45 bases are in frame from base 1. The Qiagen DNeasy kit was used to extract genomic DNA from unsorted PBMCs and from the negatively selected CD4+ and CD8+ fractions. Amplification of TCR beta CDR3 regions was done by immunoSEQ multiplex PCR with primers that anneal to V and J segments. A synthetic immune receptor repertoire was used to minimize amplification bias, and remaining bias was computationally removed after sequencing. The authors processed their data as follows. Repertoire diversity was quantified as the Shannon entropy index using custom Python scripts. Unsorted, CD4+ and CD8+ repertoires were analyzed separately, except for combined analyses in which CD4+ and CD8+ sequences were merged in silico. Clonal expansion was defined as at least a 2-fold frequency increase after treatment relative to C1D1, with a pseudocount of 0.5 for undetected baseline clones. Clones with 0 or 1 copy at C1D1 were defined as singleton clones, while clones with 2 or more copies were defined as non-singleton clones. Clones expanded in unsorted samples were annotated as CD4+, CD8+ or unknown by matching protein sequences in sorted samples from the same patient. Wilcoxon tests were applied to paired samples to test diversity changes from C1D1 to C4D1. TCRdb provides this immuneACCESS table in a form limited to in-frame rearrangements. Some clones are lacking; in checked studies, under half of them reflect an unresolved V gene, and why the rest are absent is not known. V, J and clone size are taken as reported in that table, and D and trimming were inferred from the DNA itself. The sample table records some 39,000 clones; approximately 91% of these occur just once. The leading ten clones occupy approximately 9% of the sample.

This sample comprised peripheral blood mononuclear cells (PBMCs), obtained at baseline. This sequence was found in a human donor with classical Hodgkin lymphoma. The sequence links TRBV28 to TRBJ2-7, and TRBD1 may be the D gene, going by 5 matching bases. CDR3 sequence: CASSRARPVLYEQYF. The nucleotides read TGTGCCAGCAGCAGGGCCCGTCCCGTCCTCTACGAGCAGTACTTC.